This paragraph reports one T cell receptor beta chain. Its recognized antigen is unknown. The sample holds no much larger clone one base away, and base qualities are not on file. The collaborating institutions used their own protocols to collect whole blood in K2EDTA tubes. For TCRbeta analysis, collaborator samples were shipped as frozen whole blood, as isolated PBMCs, or as DNA extracted from either sample type. Its CDR3 holds 17 amino acids, cysteine through phenylalanine. Just the 51-base CDR3 DNA is kept, in frame starting at base 1. From V the trimming removes 4 bases and from J it removes 7 bases, while the gene matches leave 13 bases of the junction unaccounted for. Looking up the germline V gene yields CDR1 SGDLS and CDR2 YYNGEE. The data originate from a study of blood T cell repertoires in COVID-19 (dated by TCRdb to about 2020). About the investigation overall: Samples from collaborators originated in the United States, Italy and Spain and spanned both the acute and convalescent phases of COVID-19. The repertoires were released in a freely available public database meant as a resource for research on the immune response to SARS-CoV-2. Sample metadata almost always included a de-identified subject ID, COVID-19 status, age in years and sex. The dataset comprised deeply sampled blood TCRbeta repertoires from subjects exposed to, actively infected with, or recovered from COVID-19. Where HLA class I and class II types were available, the types were taken from metadata supplied by the sample provider, not from assay-based typing. The samples were drawn from the first 160 participants of the ongoing ImmuneRACE study and from 1,254 subjects provided by 6 global collaborators. The material from the prospective study consisted of cDNA or gDNA derived from T cells, B-cell-depleted T cells, or PBMCs. Study-level results and caveats: How much clinical and demographic metadata was included differed by source and by participant, and the metadata was provided uncurated.

TCRbeta CDR3 regions were amplified from genomic DNA by means of the immunoSEQ Assay, a bias-controlled multiplex PCR. As for the authors' bioinformatics: The number of nucleated cells in each sample was estimated from the amplification of reference gene primers within the assay. To quantify the absolute abundance of each unique TCRbeta CDR3 rearrangement, sequence reads were collapsed and filtered. For each sample, productive Simpson clonality was calculated by taking the square root of Simpson's diversity index across productive rearrangements. Not all clones reach the TCRdb copy of this immuneACCESS table, which keeps in-frame sequences only. Checked studies attribute under half of the gap to unresolved V genes and leave the rest unexplained. The V and J calls and clone size were taken over from that table, and D and trimming were inferred from the DNA. For this sample the table gives roughly 59,000 clones, of which roughly 80% were detected only once. Clones ranked in the top ten supply around 9.7% of the sample.

This TCR derives from a human donor in a cohort sampled during active COVID-19. Sequencing was performed on peripheral blood. This receptor chain uses TRBV9 and TRBJ2-5, and 13 junction bases match TRBD2. The nucleotide sequence is TGTGCCAGCAGCCCCCGACTAGCGGGAGGCCCCCTGGGGACCCAGTACTTC. It codes for CASSPRLAGGPLGTQYF.